One T cell receptor beta chain is described in this entry. Its target is not known. The data were obtained in a study of T cell responses to AZD1222 COVID-19 vaccine. Study-wide results and limits: White British donors predominated, females outnumbered males, and clonal diversity was possibly underestimated.

The germline V and J ends were trimmed by 3 bases and 6 bases, with 8 bases remaining between them. CDR3 length: 12 residues. The germline gives CDR1 MNHNS, CDR2 SASEGT. TCRdb keeps only in-frame clones here, not all; method: immunoSEQ multiplex PCR. The table records over 150,000 clones, 90% of them present only once. This rearrangement joins TRBV6-1 to TRBJ1-1; D not resolved. Source: peripheral blood, taken on day 0 of AZD1222 vaccination. The sequence came from an adult in good health. CDR3 sequence: CASSEGIAEAFF. CDR3 nucleotide sequence: TGTGCCAGCAGTGAGGGTATTGCTGAAGCTTTCTTT.